Listed here is a single TCR beta chain. Its antigen is undetermined. V gave up 1 base and J gave up 7 bases, with 10 bases separating them. The CDR3 has 13 residues. Germline loops: CDR1 SGHDN, CDR2 FVKESK. The source of the sample is a study of Ad26.COV2.S vaccination and SARS-CoV-2 variants. Points from the study as a whole: Spike-specific TCR breadth was greater after Ad26.COV2.S than placebo. Responses of spike-specific T cells (both CD8+ and CD4+) reportedly showed substantial breadth after vaccination. Comparable non-spike TCR breadth was observed in vaccine and placebo recipients. In TCR breadth and depth analyses, total T cell responses may have been underestimated.

Some clones are missing from TCRdb's copy, which holds only in-frame ones; the method was immunoSEQ multiplex PCR. Of approximately 340,000 clones listed, 92% are singletons. This sequence originates from a human donor who had recovered from COVID-19. The J gene is TRBJ1-1, the V gene TRBV14; D unclear. The starting material was peripheral blood, obtained after recovery from COVID-19. DNA for the CDR3: TGTGCCAGCAGCCAAGGGGCCCAATTTGAAGCTTTCTTT. As protein: CASSQGAQFEAFF. The full variable domain, completed using reference TRBV14 and TRBJ1-1, is EAGVTQFPSHSVIEKGQTVTLRCDPISGHDNLYWYRRVMGKEIKFLLHFVKESKQDESGMPNNRFLAERTGGTYSTLKVQPAELEDSGVYFCASSQGAQFEAFFGQGTRLTVV.